This T cell receptor (beta chain) is from a study of persistence of HIV-infected CD4 T cells. Study-wide background: Multiple blood draws of up to roughly 200 mL, except a couple of donors with single leukapheresis. Findings of the study overall: TCR oligoclonality correlated with proviral oligoclonality in the same sorted populations. Rare CMV-responding cells carrying HIV-1 proviruses were not analyzed separately for TCR.

As regards this clone: Its target is unknown.

The stimulus was lysate of CMV-infected fibroblasts, roughly 9.2 ug/mL. CD40L-negative CD69-negative CD45RO-high memory CD4+ T cells were sorted as populations depleted of antigen-responding cells. The libraries were made with immunoSEQ version 4 in survey mode. Sequenced by immunoSEQ multiplex PCR; TCRdb stores in-frame clones only, minus some. The sample holds 30,000 to 35,000 clones; roughly 82% are singletons and the top ten take 0.86%. The germline V gene has CDR1 MNHEY and CDR2 SMNVEV (reference sequence). The V end lost 1 base, the J end lost 1 base, and 13 bases lay between the germline ends. The CDR3 runs to 16 residues.

This TCR was sampled from an adult man with HIV who was CMV-seropositive. V usage is TRBV27 and J usage is TRBJ1-1; maybe TRBD1 (5 bases). The material sequenced was CD4+ T cells sorted from PBMCs after approximately 19-hour stimulation, taken from a patient who received antiretroviral therapy. The CDR3 reads CASSLWGPPRNTEAFF. The CDR3 region has the DNA TGTGCCAGCAGTTTATGGGGCCCGCCTAGGAACACTGAAGCTTTCTTT.